A single sample gave rise to the 18 T cell receptor beta chains below, sequenced in a study of shared clonotypes between healthy human individuals. Data came from immunoSEQ multiplex PCR; TCRdb stores just in-frame clones and leaves some out. The sample has roughly 2,500,000 clones; 80% to 95% are singletons. The sample was naive CD4+ T cells from PBMCs. Subset noted: CD45RA+ positively selected. The receptors derive from a man aged 18-30 years in good health. Some clones in this sample may be carry-over from other donors' samples.

About this clone itself: Other DNA sequences in this specimen translate into the identical CDR3. The CDR3 here is CASSEDRVRTEAFF. DNA of the CDR3: TGTGCCAGCAGTGAGGACAGGGTTAGGACTGAAGCTTTCTTT. The V gene is TRBV6-1, the J gene TRBJ1-1; TRBD1 matches 8 bases. V trimming: 3 bases; J trimming: 5 bases; junction bases outside the gene matches: 5. Per the germline V gene, CDR1 is MNHNS and CDR2 is SASEGT. The CDR3 is 14 amino acids.

The chain joins TRBV6-5 to TRBJ1-2, with D possibly TRBD1 on 5 matching bases. The germline gives CDR1 MNHEY, CDR2 SVGAGI. V gave up 7 bases and J gave up 5 bases, with 20 bases separating them. This CDR3 region has 15 residues. CDR3 region: CASTRTGNAGYGYTF. Written as DNA, the CDR3 is TGTGCCAGCACCCGAACGGGGAACGCAGGGTATGGCTACACCTTC.

The CDR3 spells CASSENRANTEAFF. In DNA form, the CDR3 reads TGTGCCAGCAGTGAGAACAGGGCCAACACTGAAGCTTTCTTT. The V and J genes are TRBV25-1 and TRBJ1-1; maybe TRBD1 (6 bases). Germline-derived CDR1 and CDR2 are MGHDK and SYGVNS. With 3 bases removed from V and 2 bases from J, the gap between germline ends came to 10 bases. This CDR3 region has 14 residues. The full variable domain, with the rest looked up from reference TRBV25-1 and TRBJ1-1, is EADIYQTPRYLVIGTGKKITLECSQTMGHDKMYWYQQDPGMELHLIHYSYGVNSTEKGDLSSESTVSRIRTEHFPLTLESARPSHTSQYLCASSENRANTEAFFGQGTRLTVV.

The gene calls are TRBV7-8 and TRBJ2-7, with 9 bases aligning to TRBD2. The germline V gene has CDR1 SGHVS and CDR2 FQNEAQ. This CDR3 has 16 residues. J was trimmed by 2 bases and V by 0 bases; bases with no gene match: 5. Here the CDR3 DNA reads TGTGCCAGCAGCTTAGCAGGGCCTAGCGGGACCTACGAGCAGTACTTC. It yields the protein CASSLAGPSGTYEQYF. Variable domain in full (rest from reference TRBV7-8 and TRBJ2-7): GAGVSQSPRYKVAKRGQDVALRCDPISGHVSLFWYQQALGQGPEFLTYFQNEAQLDKSGLPSDRFFAERPEGSVSTLKIQRTQQEDSAVYLCASSLAGPSGTYEQYFGPGTRLTVT.

The rearrangement links TRBV7-7 to TRBJ2-5; 11 nucleotides align to TRBD2. The CDR3 is 17 amino acids. Germline CDR1 reads SSHAT; CDR2 reads FNYEAQ (reference sequence). Unmatched junction bases numbered 15, after V lost 7 bases and J lost 5 bases. CDR3 in DNA: TGTGCCAGCACCATGGTCCCAACTAGCGGGAGCTGGGAGACCCAGTACTTC. This sequence encodes CASTMVPTSGSWETQYF.

V is TRBV4-2 and J is TRBJ2-3; TRBD2 matches 8 bases. Trimming at V came to 4 bases and at J to 0 bases, leaving 12 bases not matched to a gene. Germline-derived CDR1 and CDR2 are LGHNA and YNFKEQ. This CDR3 region has 18 residues. The CDR3 here is CASSPRGVAGPSTDTQYF. The CDR3 DNA reads TGTGCCAGCAGCCCCCGGGGGGTAGCGGGGCCGAGCACAGATACGCAGTATTTT.

The CDR3, as DNA: TGTGCCAGCAGGCCGCCAGGGCTCTATGGCTACACCTTC. It is translated as CASRPPGLYGYTF. The chain carries TRBV7-2 and TRBJ1-2; D perhaps matches TRBD1 (5 bases). CDR1 SGHTA and CDR2 FQGNSA come from the germline V gene. Trimming removed 6 bases from V and 4 bases from J, with 12 bases in between. The CDR3 covers 13 residues.

The V call is TRBV28, the J call TRBJ2-7; no clear D. This CDR3 has 12 amino acids. The V gene lost 3 bases and the J gene lost 6 bases, with 9 bases spanning the gap. Germline CDR1 and CDR2: MDHEN and SYDVKM. The CDR3 nucleotides are TGTGCCAGCAGTTTCGTGCAGGCCGAGCAGTACTTC. Residues: CASSFVQAEQYF.

V and J are TRBV5-1 and TRBJ2-1, with 11 nucleotides matching TRBD1. The germline V gene encodes CDR1 SGHRS and CDR2 YFSETQ. The length of the CDR3 is 16 residues. Unmatched junction bases numbered 9, after V lost 4 bases and J lost 6 bases. CDR3 region: CASSPIGQGALNEQFF. In DNA, the CDR3 is TGCGCCAGCAGCCCTATCGGACAGGGGGCGCTCAATGAGCAGTTCTTC. Looking up the rest from reference TRBV5-1 and TRBJ2-1 gives the full variable domain: KAGVTQTPRYLIKTRGQQVTLSCSPISGHRSVSWYQQTPGQGLQFLFEYFSETQRNKGNFPGRFSGRQFSNSRSEMNVSTLELGDSALYLCASSPIGQGALNEQFFGPGTRLTVL.

This sequence joins TRBV6-6 and TRBJ1-5, with 8 bases aligning to TRBD1. V shed 2 bases and J 4 bases; nucleotides not matched to a gene: 4. This CDR3 is 15 amino acids long. CDR1 is MNHNY and CDR2 is SVGAGI in the germline V gene (reference sequence). The CDR3 DNA reads TGTGCCAGCAGTTACGAGGACAGGGAGAATCAGCCCCAGCATTTT. It yields the protein CASSYEDRENQPQHF.

The V gene is TRBV11-2, the J gene TRBJ2-2; 8 bases align to TRBD1. The CDR3 has 15 amino acids. With 2 bases clipped from V and 7 bases from J, the junction kept 6 bases outside the gene matches. Germline lookup yields CDR1 SGHAT and CDR2 FQNNGV. The CDR3 DNA follows: TGTGCCAGCAGCTTACAGGGGGCGAGTATCGGGGAGCTGTTTTTT. The encoded protein is CASSLQGASIGELFF. Based on the CDR3 plus reference TRBV11-2 and TRBJ2-2, the full variable domain is EAGVAQSPRYKIIEKRQSVAFWCNPISGHATLYWYQQILGQGPKLLIQFQNNGVVDDSQLPKDRFSAERLKGVDSTLKIQPAKLEDSAVYLCASSLQGASIGELFFGEGSRLTVL.

The chain joins TRBV5-1 to TRBJ2-1; D is uncertain. Germline assignment: CDR1 SGHRS and CDR2 YFSETQ. The CDR3 is 13 residues long. Deletions cut 2 bases from V and 4 bases from J, with 7 bases between. CDR3 in amino acids: CASSFVQYNEQFF. The CDR3 DNA sequence: TGCGCCAGCAGCTTTGTGCAGTACAATGAGCAGTTCTTC.

This CDR3 reads CASSGTGMNTEAFF. The CDR3 region has the DNA TGTGCCAGCAGCGGGACAGGGATGAACACTGAAGCTTTCTTT. V and J are TRBV9 and TRBJ1-1; 8 positions match TRBD1. The germline V gene encodes CDR1 SGDLS and CDR2 YYNGEE. Trimming cost V 3 bases and J 0 bases; bases outside gene matches: 1. The CDR3 is made up of 14 amino acids.

The chain employs TRBV10-1 and TRBJ2-5, with D perhaps TRBD1 or TRBD2 (7 bases each). With 7 bases removed from V and 2 bases from J, the gap between germline ends came to 11 bases. The CDR3 length is 13 residues. CDR1 is WNHNN, CDR2 SYGVQD, per germline (reference sequence). The CDR3 DNA is TGCGCCAGCAAGCGGGACAGACAAGAGACCCAGTACTTC. It specifies CASKRDRQETQYF.

The genes are TRBV10-2 and TRBJ2-7; 9 bases map to TRBD2. The V gene's germline CDR1 is WSHSY and CDR2 SAAADI. Unmatched junction bases numbered 10, after V lost 1 base and J lost 0 bases. The CDR3 sequence is 18 residues long. CDR3 DNA: TGCGCCAGCAGTGAGTTTGGGGCGGGAGGGCCAAGCTCCTACGAGCAGTACTTC. This sequence encodes CASSEFGAGGPSSYEQYF.

V and J are TRBV29-1 and TRBJ1-1; D might be TRBD1 (5 bases). The CDR3 is 14 residues long. Germline CDR1 SQVTM, CDR2 ANQGSEA. V was shortened by 4 bases and J by 0 bases, with 12 bases between the two germline ends. The CDR3 is CSVGMTAMNTEAFF. CDR3 nucleotides: TGCAGCGTTGGGATGACAGCTATGAACACTGAAGCTTTCTTT.

V gene TRBV7-6 combines with J gene TRBJ1-6, with D maybe TRBD1 (5 bases). The V gene lost 5 bases and the J gene lost 1 base, with 18 bases spanning the gap. In germline, CDR1 is SGHVS, CDR2 FNYEAQ. The CDR3 covers 18 residues. Here the CDR3 reads CASSLGPPGRSYNSPLHF. CDR3 in DNA: TGTGCCAGCAGCCTGGGACCTCCGGGGCGTTCCTATAATTCACCCCTCCACTTT. Together with reference TRBV7-6 and TRBJ1-6, the CDR3 gives the full variable domain: GAGVSQSPRYKVTKRGQDVALRCDPISGHVSLYWYRQALGQGPEFLTYFNYEAQQDKSGLPNDRFSAERPEGSISTLTIQRTEQRDSAMYRCASSLGPPGRSYNSPLHFGNGTRLTVT.

The V call is TRBV20-1, the J call TRBJ2-5; no firm D call. With 5 bases removed from V and 4 bases from J, the gap between germline ends came to 8 bases. The length of the CDR3 is 11 residues. Germline V gene data show CDR1 as DFQATT and CDR2 as SNEGSKA (reference sequence). In nucleotides, the CDR3 is TGCAGTGCTGGGCAAGGAGAGACCCAGTACTTC. Translation gives CSAGQGETQYF.